This is a list of T cell receptor beta chains from one sample in a study of brain T cells in children with intractable seizures. TCRdb's copy holds only in-frame clones and misses some; the assay was immunoSEQ multiplex PCR. Found here are 300,000 to 400,000 clones, more than 85% of them singletons; the top ten hold 4.5% to 7%. The specimen comprised peripheral blood, sampled about 5 months after surgery. All receptors derive from a boy younger than two with tuberous sclerosis and intractable seizures. Each CDR3 is given with its conserved first and last residue. The D gene is left open where the match is weak. Expanded clones are given a class, and other clones once, few, many or no size at all.

NA TRBJ1-5 TRBV19 NA TGTGCCAGTAGTATACTGCCTCGCTTCCGATCGAATCAGCCCCAGCATTTT CASSILPRFRSNQPQHF
NA TRBJ1-1 TRBV11-3 NA TGTGCCAGCAGCTTAAGTCTTGGGGGGGTGTGGACTGAAGCTTTCTTT CASSLSLGGVWTEAFF
NA TRBJ2-5 TRBV13 NA TGTGCCAGCAGCTTGTCTAGCTTTGAGGTTGAGACCCAGTACTTC CASSLSSFEVETQYF
NA TRBJ1-5 TRBV6-6 NA TGTGCCAGCAGTCCCGGAGGGTTCGAGCCCCAGCATTTT CASSPGGFEPQHF
NA TRBJ2-7 TRBV5-4 NA TGTGCCATAAAACTAGGGGGGGTAGACTCCTACGAGCAGTACTTC CAIKLGGVDSYEQYF
NA TRBJ1-4 TRBV7-9 NA TGTGCCAGCAGCTTCGGGTTGACAGGCAATGAAAAACTGTTTTTT CASSFGLTGNEKLFF
NA TRBJ1-1 TRBV4-2 NA TGTGCCAGCAGCCTTAGCCCCGGTACGGAAGCTTTCTTT CASSLSPGTEAFF
NA TRBJ2-7 TRBV3-1/TRBV3-2 NA TGTGCCAGCAGCCAAAACGGCATCATGAGAGCCGAGCAGTACTTC CASSQNGIMRAEQYF
NA TRBJ2-3 TRBV5-6 NA TGTGCCAGCAGCTTCCAAACTCTGGGGACTAGCACAGATACGCAGTATTTT CASSFQTLGTSTDTQYF
NA TRBJ2-2 TRBV5-4 NA TGTGCCAGCAGCTTGGGCGTAGCCTTGAACACCGGGGAGCTGTTTTTT CASSLGVALNTGELFF
NA TRBJ1-1 TRBV6-1 NA TGTGCCAGCAGTGAGATGAACACTGAAGCTTTCTTT CASSEMNTEAFF
NA TRBJ1-1 TRBV21-1 NA TGTGCCAGCAGCAAAGGCGGATTGAACACTGAAGCTTTCTTT CASSKGGLNTEAFF
NA TRBJ2-3 TRBV10-1 NA TGCGCCAGCAGTGAAGGGGCAGGGGATAACTCAGATACGCAGTATTTT CASSEGAGDNSDTQYF
NA TRBJ2-3 TRBV27 NA TGTGCCAGAAGTTTAAGCACAGATACGCAGTATTTT CARSLSTDTQYF
TRBD2 TRBJ2-1 TRBV4-1 NA TGCGCCAGCAGCCAAGGGACGGGACTAGCGGGAGACTTTCTTAGGAATGAGCAGTTCTTC CASSQGTGLAGDFLRNEQFF
NA TRBJ2-7 TRBV5-1 NA TGCGCCAGCAGCCCAAGGACAGTTTACGAGCAGTACTTC CASSPRTVYEQYF
NA TRBJ1-5 TRBV12-3/TRBV12-4 NA TGTGCCAGCAGTTTAGTCGGGAATCAGCCCCAGCATTTT CASSLVGNQPQHF
TRBD1 TRBJ1-5 TRBV4-2 NA TGTGCCAGCAGCCAAGATCCGACAGGGGGCGACCAGCCCCAGCATTTT CASSQDPTGGDQPQHF
NA TRBJ1-2 TRBV7-8 NA TGTGCCAGCAGTCTCTATGAGGGGCTAGCCTATGGCTACACCTTC CASSLYEGLAYGYTF
NA TRBJ1-1 TRBV19 once TGTGCCAGTAGTATCGGGATGAACACTGAAGCTTTCTTT CASSIGMNTEAFF
NA TRBJ1-1 TRBV5-1 NA TGCGCCAGCAGCATAGGGATTTCGAACACTGAAGCTTTCTTT CASSIGISNTEAFF
NA TRBJ2-7 TRBV21-1 NA TGTGCCAGCAGCATAAGGGACAGGGGGCCAGCGGAATCCCACGAGCAGTACTTC CASSIRDRGPAESHEQYF
NA TRBJ2-7 TRBV6-5 NA TGTGCCAGCAGACCATGGGGCAGGGTCCACGAGCAGTACTTC CASRPWGRVHEQYF
TRBD1 TRBJ1-2 TRBV29-1 NA TGCAGCGCTGGCCTTGACAGGGATGGAGACTATGGCTACACCTTC CSAGLDRDGDYGYTF
NA TRBJ2-2 TRBV12-3/TRBV12-4 NA TGTGCCAGCTCGGTGGCCGGGGAGCTGTTTTTT CASSVAGELFF
TRBD1 TRBJ2-4 TRBV7-9 NA TGTGCCAGCAGCCAGACAGGGGAGAACATTCAGTACTTC CASSQTGENIQYF
NA TRBJ2-1 TRBV2 NA TGTGCCAGCAGTGCGTATGGGTCGGACAATGAGCAGTTCTTC CASSAYGSDNEQFF
TRBD1 TRBJ1-4 TRBV5-1 NA TGCGCCAGCAGCACCACCGGGACAGGGGACGAAAAACTGTTTTTT CASSTTGTGDEKLFF
NA TRBJ1-1 TRBV11-2 NA TGTGCCAGCAGGTCGGTTCACTCGAACACTGAAGCTTTCTTT CASRSVHSNTEAFF
TRBD1 TRBJ2-7 TRBV19 once TGTGCCAGTAGTCGACAGGGGGCCGAGCAGTACTTC CASSRQGAEQYF
TRBD1 TRBJ1-2 TRBV5-4 NA TGTGCCAGCAGCCCCTGGGACAGGGGATGGACGGACTATGGCTACACCTTC CASSPWDRGWTDYGYTF
NA TRBJ2-1 TRBV30 NA TGTGCCTGGACGGGATCCTACAATGAGCAGTTCTTC CAWTGSYNEQFF
TRBD1 TRBJ2-7 TRBV19 NA TGTGCCAGTAGTGAGGGACAGGGCGGCGAGCAGTACTTC CASSEGQGGEQYF
TRBD1 TRBJ2-3 TRBV11-1 NA TGTGCCAGCAGCTTCCGGACAGGGGTAGGCACAGATACGCAGTATTTT CASSFRTGVGTDTQYF
NA TRBJ1-3 TRBV6-6 NA TGTGCCAGCAGTTACTCAGGGGGGAGCTCTGGAAACACCATATATTTT CASSYSGGSSGNTIYF
TRBD2 TRBJ2-7 TRBV20-1 NA TGCAGTGCTAGTAGTCTAGCGGGCCCAATACCTCCCTACGAGCAGTACTTC CSASSLAGPIPPYEQYF
NA TRBJ1-3 TRBV3-1/TRBV3-2 NA TGTGCCAGCTGTTCGGACAGTGGAAACACCATATATTTT CASCSDSGNTIYF
TRBD1 TRBJ1-6 TRBV11-3 once TGTGCCAGCAGCGAGAGACAGGGGTTTAATTCACCCCTCCACTTT CASSERQGFNSPLHF
NA TRBJ2-1 TRBV21-1 NA TGTGCCAGCAGCCACCTGTTCAAGAGGGAAAAGAGCTCCTACAATGAGCAGTTCTTC CASSHLFKREKSSYNEQFF
NA TRBJ2-1 TRBV11-2 NA TGTGCCAGCAGTTTCGTATTTATGGAGCAGTTCTTC CASSFVFMEQFF
NA TRBJ2-7 TRBV20-1 NA TGCAGTGCTAGGTTAGAATACGAGCAGTACTTC CSARLEYEQYF
TRBD1 TRBJ1-1 TRBV5-1 NA TGCGCCAGCAGCTTGGCCGGGACAGGGGAGGGATGGACTGAAGCTTTCTTT CASSLAGTGEGWTEAFF
NA TRBJ2-5 TRBV5-8 NA TGTGCCAGCAGCTTTTTGGCGGTTCTCCCGGGCCTCCAAGAGACCCAGTACTTC CASSFLAVLPGLQETQYF
NA TRBJ2-7 TRBV4-2 NA TGTGCCAGCAGCCAAGTTACGGACCATTATCAGCAGTACTTC CASSQVTDHYQQYF
NA TRBJ2-3 TRBV10-2 NA TGCGCCAGCAGTACAGGTTCTAGCACAGATACGCAGTATTTT CASSTGSSTDTQYF
NA TRBJ2-1 TRBV3-1/TRBV3-2 NA TGTGCCAGCAGCCAAGAAGTTAGGAAGCAGTTCTTC CASSQEVRKQFF
TRBD2 TRBJ2-2 TRBV19 NA TGTGCCAGTGGGACTAGTTTCGGAACCGGGGAGCTGTTTTTT CASGTSFGTGELFF
NA TRBJ2-2 TRBV20-1 once TGCAGTGCTAGTTTCCGGGGGCCATATACCGGGGAGCTGTTTTTT CSASFRGPYTGELFF
NA TRBJ2-5 TRBV12-3/TRBV12-4 NA TGTGCCAGCAGTTTACTTCGGGTAGAGACCCAGTACTTC CASSLLRVETQYF
TRBD2 TRBJ2-2 TRBV6-1 NA TGTGCCAGCCAACTAGCGGGAGTTCCCGGGGAGCTGTTTTTT CASQLAGVPGELFF
NA TRBJ2-1 TRBV7-3 NA TGTGCCAGCAGCCCCCTAGGTGGGTTCTACAATGAGCAGTTCTTC CASSPLGGFYNEQFF
TRBD1 TRBJ2-7 TRBV28 NA TGTGCCAGCAGTTTACTTCGGGACAGAGTATGGAACGAGCAGTACTTC CASSLLRDRVWNEQYF
NA TRBJ1-2 TRBV27 few TGTGCCAGCAGTTTACAGGGGACGAACTATGGCTACACCTTC CASSLQGTNYGYTF
TRBD1 TRBJ1-1 TRBV14 NA TGTGCCAGCAGCCATGGACAGGATTCCAGAGCTTTCTTT CASSHGQDSRAFF